Listed below are T cell receptor beta chains from one sample, sequenced in a study of blood T cell repertoires in COVID-19. Produced via immunoSEQ multiplex PCR; TCRdb's table is partial and in-frame only. Among under 100,000 clones listed, about nine tenths were seen once. The sample consisted of peripheral blood. The receptors shown here come from a woman between 65 and 79 years old with acute or convalescent COVID-19. Both conserved end residues are part of each CDR3. Each record gives: clone size, D gene, J gene, V gene, CDR3 protein, CDR3 DNA. The D gene is left open where the match is weak. Expanded clones are given a class, and other clones once, few, many or no size at all.

abundance: .
d_gene: .
j_gene: TRBJ1-6
v_gene: TRBV6-5
CDR3aa: CASRNVGGSNSPLHF
CDR3nt: TGTGCCAGCAGAAACGTGGGGGGGTCTAATTCACCCCTCCACTTT

abundance: .
d_gene: TRBD2
j_gene: TRBJ2-4
v_gene: TRBV18
CDR3aa: CASSSGTSGAGAKNIQYF
CDR3nt: TGTGCCAGCTCATCAGGGACTAGCGGGGCCGGGGCCAAAAACATTCAGTACTTC

abundance: few
d_gene: TRBD2
j_gene: TRBJ2-2
v_gene: TRBV5-5
CDR3aa: CASSLGLAGGPETGELFF
CDR3nt: TGTGCCAGCAGCTTGGGGCTAGCGGGAGGGCCTGAAACCGGGGAGCTGTTTTTT

abundance: .
d_gene: TRBD2
j_gene: TRBJ2-3
v_gene: TRBV30
CDR3aa: CAWRTSGATDTQYF
CDR3nt: TGTGCCTGGAGGACTAGCGGTGCCACAGATACGCAGTATTTT

abundance: once
d_gene: .
j_gene: TRBJ1-6
v_gene: TRBV18
CDR3aa: CASSPRETENSPLHF
CDR3nt: TGTGCCAGCTCACCACGCGAGACAGAAAATTCACCCCTCCACTTT

abundance: few
d_gene: .
j_gene: TRBJ1-4
v_gene: TRBV18
CDR3aa: CASSPVANEKLFF
CDR3nt: TGTGCCAGCTCTCCGGTTGCTAATGAAAAACTGTTTTTT

abundance: .
d_gene: .
j_gene: TRBJ1-2
v_gene: TRBV4-2
CDR3aa: CASSQELLRPSSRLYGYTF
CDR3nt: TGTGCCAGCAGCCAAGAGCTTTTACGGCCATCTTCGCGGCTATATGGCTACACCTTC

abundance: .
d_gene: .
j_gene: TRBJ1-1
v_gene: TRBV18
CDR3aa: CASSPGQMNTEAFF
CDR3nt: TGTGCCAGCTCACCCGGACAGATGAACACTGAAGCTTTCTTT

abundance: .
d_gene: .
j_gene: TRBJ2-2
v_gene: TRBV18
CDR3aa: CASSPQRAVGGELFF
CDR3nt: TGTGCCAGCTCACCACAGAGGGCAGTCGGCGGGGAGCTGTTTTTT

abundance: .
d_gene: .
j_gene: TRBJ2-3
v_gene: TRBV27
CDR3aa: CASSPQTRSGDTQYF
CDR3nt: TGTGCCAGCAGTCCCCAGACTAGGAGTGGAGATACGCAGTATTTT

abundance: .
d_gene: TRBD1
j_gene: TRBJ2-7
v_gene: TRBV5-1
CDR3aa: CASSLQGAPYEQYF
CDR3nt: TGCGCCAGCAGCTTACAGGGGGCCCCCTACGAGCAGTACTTC

abundance: .
d_gene: TRBD1
j_gene: TRBJ2-7
v_gene: TRBV18
CDR3aa: CASSDLGQDGNEQYF
CDR3nt: TGTGCCAGCTCGGACTTAGGACAGGACGGGAACGAGCAGTACTTC

abundance: .
d_gene: .
j_gene: TRBJ1-5
v_gene: TRBV28
CDR3aa: CASGSGGQPQHF
CDR3nt: TGTGCCAGCGGCTCCGGCGGTCAGCCCCAGCATTTT

abundance: .
d_gene: .
j_gene: TRBJ1-2
v_gene: TRBV5-1
CDR3aa: CASSFDPGYSGGYTF
CDR3nt: TGCGCCAGCAGCTTCGACCCCGGGTACTCCGGCGGCTACACCTTC

abundance: .
d_gene: TRBD1
j_gene: TRBJ2-1
v_gene: TRBV5-6
CDR3aa: CASSLLDRGYNEQFF
CDR3nt: TGTGCCAGCAGCTTGTTAGACAGGGGATACAATGAGCAGTTCTTC

abundance: few
d_gene: .
j_gene: TRBJ2-3
v_gene: TRBV24-1
CDR3aa: CATMSRELGTQYF
CDR3nt: TGTGCCACCATGTCCCGGGAGTTGGGTACGCAGTATTTT

abundance: once
d_gene: TRBD2
j_gene: TRBJ2-1
v_gene: TRBV28
CDR3aa: CASRRSTSGSFDEQFF
CDR3nt: TGTGCCAGCAGACGATCGACTAGCGGGAGTTTCGATGAGCAGTTCTTC

abundance: .
d_gene: .
j_gene: TRBJ1-2
v_gene: TRBV5-1
CDR3aa: CASSENRVGYTF
CDR3nt: TGCGCCAGCAGCGAAAACAGGGTCGGCTACACCTTC

abundance: .
d_gene: .
j_gene: TRBJ1-1
v_gene: TRBV28
CDR3aa: CASRPPQTMNTEAFF
CDR3nt: TGTGCCAGCAGGCCTCCCCAGACTATGAACACTGAAGCTTTCTTT

abundance: .
d_gene: TRBD1
j_gene: TRBJ1-2
v_gene: TRBV6-6
CDR3aa: CASSKGQGSPRDGYTF
CDR3nt: TGTGCCAGCAGTAAGGGACAGGGATCCCCTCGCGATGGCTACACCTTC

abundance: .
d_gene: TRBD2
j_gene: TRBJ2-2
v_gene: TRBV9
CDR3aa: CASSVAGRALGELFF
CDR3nt: TGTGCCAGCAGCGTAGCTGGGAGGGCCCTCGGGGAGCTGTTTTTT

abundance: once
d_gene: .
j_gene: TRBJ1-5
v_gene: TRBV6-5
CDR3aa: CASRPGIQGNQPQHF
CDR3nt: TGTGCCAGCCGACCAGGGATACAGGGTAATCAGCCCCAGCATTTT

abundance: once
d_gene: .
j_gene: TRBJ2-4
v_gene: TRBV6-5
CDR3aa: CASIGQGNIQYF
CDR3nt: TGTGCCAGCATCGGTCAGGGAAACATTCAGTACTTC

abundance: .
d_gene: TRBD2
j_gene: TRBJ2-1
v_gene: TRBV7-7
CDR3aa: CASSVIAGDSNEQFF
CDR3nt: TGTGCTAGCAGCGTAATAGCGGGAGACTCCAATGAGCAGTTCTTC

abundance: .
d_gene: TRBD2
j_gene: TRBJ2-1
v_gene: TRBV18
CDR3aa: CASSPLLLSSGGAKARFYNEQFF
CDR3nt: TGTGCCAGCTCACCACTGTTACTCTCTAGCGGGGGGGCCAAGGCCCGCTTCTACAATGAGCAGTTCTTC

abundance: .
d_gene: .
j_gene: TRBJ1-2
v_gene: TRBV4-1
CDR3aa: CASSQDVRGTTGYTF
CDR3nt: TGCGCCAGCAGCCAAGATGTGCGGGGGACGACAGGCTACACCTTC

abundance: .
d_gene: .
j_gene: TRBJ2-1
v_gene: TRBV5-1
CDR3aa: CASSPSLAYNEQFF
CDR3nt: TGCGCCAGCAGCCCTAGCCTAGCCTACAATGAGCAGTTCTTC

abundance: .
d_gene: TRBD2
j_gene: TRBJ2-1
v_gene: TRBV6-6
CDR3aa: CASSQSGRGYNEQFF
CDR3nt: TGTGCCAGCAGCCAAAGCGGGAGGGGGTACAATGAGCAGTTCTTC

abundance: .
d_gene: .
j_gene: TRBJ1-5
v_gene: TRBV20-1
CDR3aa: CSASLGDLGNQPQHF
CDR3nt: TGCAGTGCTAGTTTAGGGGATCTGGGCAATCAGCCCCAGCATTTT

abundance: .
d_gene: TRBD2
j_gene: TRBJ2-1
v_gene: TRBV28
CDR3aa: CASKPAGGVVYEQFF
CDR3nt: TGTGCCAGCAAACCAGCGGGAGGAGTGGTCTATGAGCAGTTCTTC

abundance: .
d_gene: TRBD2
j_gene: TRBJ2-2
v_gene: TRBV5-1
CDR3aa: CASSSPGLAGDGELFF
CDR3nt: TGCGCCAGCAGCTCCCCTGGCCTAGCGGGGGACGGGGAGCTGTTTTTT

abundance: .
d_gene: TRBD1
j_gene: TRBJ2-2
v_gene: TRBV5-6
CDR3aa: CASSETGGDTGELFF
CDR3nt: TGTGCCAGCAGCGAGACAGGGGGGGACACCGGGGAGCTGTTTTTT

abundance: .
d_gene: TRBD2
j_gene: TRBJ2-2
v_gene: TRBV29-1
CDR3aa: CSTSSGSPGELFF
CDR3nt: TGCAGCACCTCTAGCGGGAGTCCCGGGGAGCTGTTTTTT

abundance: once
d_gene: TRBD1
j_gene: TRBJ2-1
v_gene: TRBV5-6
CDR3aa: CASSFRDRGDNEQFF
CDR3nt: TGTGCCAGCAGCTTCCGGGACAGGGGTGATAATGAGCAGTTCTTC

abundance: once
d_gene: TRBD1
j_gene: TRBJ1-6
v_gene: TRBV18
CDR3aa: CASSTTGPYDSPLHF
CDR3nt: TGTGCCAGCTCAACGACAGGGCCCTACGATTCACCCCTCCACTTT

abundance: .
d_gene: .
j_gene: TRBJ1-1
v_gene: TRBV6-5
CDR3aa: CATQRGGGNTEAFF
CDR3nt: TGTGCGACGCAGCGCGGGGGAGGGAACACTGAAGCTTTCTTT

abundance: .
d_gene: TRBD1
j_gene: TRBJ1-5
v_gene: TRBV28
CDR3aa: CASTGTGGVFQPQHF
CDR3nt: TGTGCCAGCACCGGGACAGGCGGCGTTTTCCAGCCCCAGCATTTT

abundance: .
d_gene: TRBD2
j_gene: TRBJ2-3
v_gene: TRBV4-1
CDR3aa: CASSHGTSGRSDTQYF
CDR3nt: TGCGCCAGCAGCCACGGGACTAGCGGGAGATCAGATACGCAGTATTTT

abundance: .
d_gene: TRBD1
j_gene: TRBJ1-2
v_gene: TRBV7-2
CDR3aa: CASSHRDRGYGYTF
CDR3nt: TGTGCCAGCAGCCACCGGGACAGGGGTTATGGCTACACCTTC

abundance: .
d_gene: .
j_gene: TRBJ1-1
v_gene: TRBV5-1
CDR3aa: CASRPWEGVNTEAFF
CDR3nt: TGCGCCAGCAGGCCCTGGGAGGGGGTGAACACTGAAGCTTTCTTT

abundance: .
d_gene: TRBD2
j_gene: TRBJ2-7
v_gene: TRBV7-8
CDR3aa: CASSLGLAIDEQYF
CDR3nt: TGTGCCAGCAGCTTAGGACTAGCGATCGACGAGCAGTACTTC

abundance: once
d_gene: .
j_gene: TRBJ2-1
v_gene: TRBV5-4
CDR3aa: CASSLGEGAYNEQFF
CDR3nt: TGTGCCAGCAGCTTGGGGGAGGGGGCCTACAATGAGCAGTTCTTC

abundance: once
d_gene: .
j_gene: TRBJ2-5
v_gene: TRBV21-1
CDR3aa: CASSKEEVVRLAGYKVQETQYF
CDR3nt: TGTGCCAGCAGCAAAGAGGAGGTAGTACGACTAGCGGGATATAAGGTACAAGAGACCCAGTACTTC

abundance: .
d_gene: TRBD1
j_gene: TRBJ2-3
v_gene: TRBV19
CDR3aa: CASSIPGTGGGDTQYF
CDR3nt: TGTGCCAGTAGTATCCCCGGGACAGGGGGAGGGGATACGCAGTATTTT

abundance: .
d_gene: .
j_gene: TRBJ2-1
v_gene: TRBV2
CDR3aa: CASSEAGGPSNEQFF
CDR3nt: TGTGCCAGCAGTGAAGCGGGGGGGCCCTCCAATGAGCAGTTCTTC

abundance: .
d_gene: TRBD1
j_gene: TRBJ1-5
v_gene: TRBV6-5
CDR3aa: CASSIWTGGHQPQHF
CDR3nt: TGTGCCAGCAGTATCTGGACAGGGGGCCATCAGCCCCAGCATTTT

abundance: .
d_gene: TRBD1
j_gene: TRBJ1-5
v_gene: TRBV6-5
CDR3aa: CASSYSGDSHQPQHF
CDR3nt: TGTGCCAGCAGTTACTCTGGGGACAGTCATCAGCCCCAGCATTTT

abundance: .
d_gene: .
j_gene: TRBJ2-1
v_gene: TRBV3-1/TRBV3-2
CDR3aa: CASSQAPGVYEQFF
CDR3nt: TGTGCCAGCAGCCAAGCTCCCGGGGTTTATGAGCAGTTCTTC

abundance: .
d_gene: .
j_gene: TRBJ1-5
v_gene: TRBV3-1/TRBV3-2
CDR3aa: CASSQGPGGNSNQPQHF
CDR3nt: TGTGCCAGCAGCCAAGGGCCGGGGGGGAATAGCAATCAGCCCCAGCATTTT

abundance: .
d_gene: .
j_gene: TRBJ1-5
v_gene: TRBV6-5
CDR3aa: CASSSTGQPQHF
CDR3nt: TGTGCCAGCTCGTCGACAGGTCAGCCCCAGCATTTT

abundance: .
d_gene: .
j_gene: TRBJ2-7
v_gene: TRBV5-6
CDR3aa: CASSSRTSTNYEQYF
CDR3nt: TGTGCCAGCAGTTCGCGGACTTCCACCAACTACGAGCAGTACTTC

abundance: .
d_gene: TRBD2
j_gene: TRBJ2-3
v_gene: TRBV5-6
CDR3aa: CASSWTTSGGLEYF
CDR3nt: TGTGCCAGCAGCTGGACGACTAGCGGGGGGTTGGAGTATTTT

abundance: once
d_gene: TRBD1
j_gene: TRBJ1-2
v_gene: TRBV5-1
CDR3aa: CASSAPGQHYGYTF
CDR3nt: TGCGCCAGCAGCGCACCGGGACAGCACTATGGCTACACCTTC